This is a list of T cell receptor beta chains from one sample in a study of shared clonotypes between healthy human individuals. Only in-frame clones appear in the TCRdb table, and some are missing; sequencing was by immunoSEQ multiplex PCR. Of roughly 490,000 clones listed, 70% to 80% were seen once; the top ten hold over 10%. Material for sequencing was PBMCs. The receptors stem from a woman in her thirties or forties in good health. Some clones in this sample may be carry-over from other donors' samples. The CDR3 runs from the conserved cysteine through the conserved F or W. The order of the fields is D gene, V gene, clone size, J gene, CDR3 protein, CDR3 DNA. The D gene is left open where the match is weak. Clone size, where shown, is once, few, many, or a class for clones that have expanded.

.	TRBV19	few	TRBJ1-5	CATTGSHQPQHF	TGTGCCACGACAGGCTCCCATCAGCCCCAGCATTTT
TRBD2	TRBV7-3	.	TRBJ2-3	CASSLGLAGDSTDTQYF	TGTGCCAGCAGCTTAGGACTAGCGGGAGATAGCACAGATACGCAGTATTTT
.	TRBV9	.	TRBJ1-5	CASSVGLLNQPQHF	TGTGCCAGCAGCGTAGGCCTCCTCAATCAGCCCCAGCATTTT
TRBD2	TRBV5-1	.	TRBJ2-7	CASSPTSGRSYEQYF	TGCGCCAGCAGCCCAACTAGCGGGAGGTCCTACGAGCAGTACTTC
.	TRBV7-2	.	TRBJ1-1	CASSRRQPGRSEAFF	TGTGCCAGCAGCAGACGGCAGCCAGGCAGGTCTGAAGCTTTCTTT
.	TRBV19	.	TRBJ2-3	CASSTATDTQYF	TGTGCCAGTAGTACCGCCACAGATACGCAGTATTTT
TRBD1	TRBV27	.	TRBJ2-7	CASSLGPGQGYYEQYF	TGTGCCAGCAGTCTGGGACCGGGACAGGGTTACTACGAGCAGTACTTC
.	TRBV30	.	TRBJ1-2	CAWSVLRGGYGYTF	TGTGCCTGGAGTGTCCTTCGAGGGGGTTATGGCTACACCTTC
TRBD2	TRBV9	.	TRBJ2-2	CASTRLAGVRAGELFF	TGTGCCAGCACGCGACTAGCGGGAGTTAGAGCCGGGGAGCTGTTTTTT
.	TRBV5-1	.	TRBJ2-5	CASSLEASRRETQYF	TGCGCCAGCAGCTTGGAGGCTAGTCGTCGAGAGACCCAGTACTTC
.	TRBV25-1	.	TRBJ2-4	CASSDGAGQGNIQYF	TGTGCCAGCAGTGACGGGGCTGGGCAGGGAAACATTCAGTACTTC
.	TRBV28	.	TRBJ1-4	CASSALDEKLLF	TGTGCCAGCAGTGCCCTCGATGAAAAACTGCTTTTT
.	TRBV18	.	TRBJ1-5	CASSPLGGSNQPQHF	TGTGCCAGCTCACCTTTAGGGGGTAGCAATCAGCCCCAGCATTTT
.	TRBV29-1	.	TRBJ1-1	CSAQRGANEAFF	TGCAGCGCCCAACGCGGGGCCAATGAAGCTTTCTTT
.	TRBV4-3	.	TRBJ2-1	CASSQGRSGIDEQFF	TGCGCCAGCAGCCAAGGGCGTTCGGGCATCGATGAGCAGTTCTTC
.	TRBV18	once	TRBJ1-2	CASSPELSQAGNNYGYTF	TGTGCCAGCTCACCGGAACTTAGTCAGGCAGGGAATAACTATGGCTACACCTTC
TRBD2	TRBV5-4	.	TRBJ2-7	CASSPGLAGPKTYYEQYF	TGTGCCAGCAGTCCGGGACTAGCGGGTCCCAAAACCTACTACGAGCAGTACTTC
.	TRBV10-3	.	TRBJ2-2	CAISITGPNTGELFF	TGTGCCATCAGCATCACAGGGCCGAACACCGGGGAGCTGTTTTTT
TRBD1	TRBV30	.	TRBJ2-7	CAWSGLPGGEQYF	TGTGCCTGGAGTGGGCTCCCAGGGGGCGAGCAGTACTTC
TRBD1	TRBV18	once	TRBJ1-1	CASSPPLAGGSGTEAFF	TGTGCCAGCTCACCACCGCTGGCAGGGGGATCTGGGACTGAAGCTTTCTTT
.	TRBV20-1	.	TRBJ1-1	CSAHPYAEAFF	TGCAGTGCCCATCCCTACGCTGAAGCTTTCTTT
.	TRBV5-4	.	TRBJ2-7	CASSTSTYEQYF	TGTGCCAGCAGCACTTCCACCTACGAGCAGTACTTC
TRBD2	TRBV18	once	TRBJ2-7	CASSPGLAGVSYEQYF	TGTGCCAGCTCACCGGGACTAGCGGGAGTCTCCTACGAGCAGTACTTC
.	TRBV9	.	TRBJ2-7	CASSHPGETASSYEQYF	TGTGCCAGTAGCCATCCAGGAGAGACGGCTAGCTCCTACGAGCAGTACTTC
.	TRBV28	.	TRBJ2-7	CASSLVPSTLSYEQYF	TGTGCCAGCAGTTTAGTTCCTAGCACTCTTTCCTACGAGCAGTACTTC
TRBD1	TRBV7-8	.	TRBJ1-2	CASSSYRGSYGYTF	TGTGCCAGCAGCTCGTACAGGGGGTCGTATGGCTACACCTTC
.	TRBV10-3	few	TRBJ1-1	CAISEPGRATEAFF	TGTGCCATCAGTGAACCGGGCAGAGCCACCGAAGCTTTCTTT
.	TRBV6-1	.	TRBJ2-1	CASSEQRGYNEQFF	TGTGCCAGCAGTGAACAGAGGGGTTACAATGAGCAGTTCTTC
TRBD2	TRBV11-1	.	TRBJ2-2	CASSPNSGRGTGELFF	TGTGCCAGCAGCCCCAATAGCGGGAGAGGCACCGGGGAGCTGTTTTTT
.	TRBV7-9	.	TRBJ2-3	CASRAYTDTQYF	TGTGCCAGCAGGGCCTACACAGATACGCAGTATTTT
.	TRBV6-4	.	TRBJ1-1	CASSDYPPDTLNTEAFF	TGTGCCAGCAGTGACTATCCCCCCGACACCCTGAACACTGAAGCTTTCTTT
.	TRBV7-9	.	TRBJ2-7	CASSLRGGTEQYF	TGTGCCAGCAGCTTAAGGGGCGGGACCGAGCAGTACTTC
.	TRBV6-5	.	TRBJ2-7	CASSSTGSAYEQYF	TGTGCCAGCAGTTCAACAGGGAGTGCTTACGAGCAGTACTTC
.	TRBV19	.	TRBJ2-3	CASSSGITDTQYF	TGTGCCAGTAGTAGCGGCATCACAGATACGCAGTATTTT
.	TRBV10-3	few	TRBJ1-1	CAISAKSGHLNTEAFF	TGTGCCATCAGCGCAAAAAGCGGACACCTGAACACTGAAGCTTTCTTT
.	TRBV10-3	few	TRBJ2-3	CAIRSASTDTQYF	TGTGCCATCCGGTCAGCTAGCACAGATACGCAGTATTTT
TRBD1	TRBV19	many	TRBJ1-1	CASSAVGTGTEAFF	TGTGCCAGTAGTGCCGTGGGGACAGGGACTGAAGCTTTCTTT
.	TRBV4-3	.	TRBJ2-1	CASSQEPGGGYNEQFF	TGCGCCAGCAGCCAAGAGCCAGGGGGGGGGTACAATGAGCAGTTCTTC
.	TRBV7-2	.	TRBJ1-1	CASSGRVNTEAFF	TGTGCCAGCAGCGGACGGGTGAACACTGAAGCTTTCTTT
.	TRBV7-2	.	TRBJ2-5	CASSLDGGRETQYF	TGTGCCAGCAGCTTAGATGGGGGGCGGGAGACCCAGTACTTC
TRBD1	TRBV9	.	TRBJ1-3	CASSFLPGQGNSGNTIYF	TGTGCCAGCAGCTTTTTACCGGGACAGGGAAACTCTGGAAACACCATATATTTT
TRBD1	TRBV29-1	.	TRBJ1-1	CSASDRGTEAFF	TGCAGCGCAAGTGACAGGGGAACTGAAGCTTTCTTT
.	TRBV18	.	TRBJ2-2	CASSPLPLTNTGELFF	TGTGCCAGCTCACCACTCCCTCTTACCAACACCGGGGAGCTGTTTTTT
.	TRBV9	.	TRBJ2-1	CASSVELGLRSSYNEQFF	TGTGCCAGCAGCGTAGAGTTGGGACTCCGGAGCTCCTACAATGAGCAGTTCTTC
TRBD2	TRBV6-6	.	TRBJ2-1	CASSGTSGSRNEQFF	TGTGCCAGCAGTGGAACTAGCGGGAGTCGAAATGAGCAGTTCTTC
TRBD2	TRBV30	many	TRBJ2-2	CAWTMRGKLAEPLNTGELFF	TGTGCCTGGACCATGCGGGGGAAACTAGCGGAGCCGCTGAACACAGGGGAGCTGTTTTTT
.	TRBV28	.	TRBJ2-5	CASSFSSGVTQYF	TGTGCCAGCAGTTTCTCTTCAGGGGTGACCCAGTACTTC
TRBD2	TRBV28	.	TRBJ2-1	CASNFWGLAGGPYNEQFF	TGTGCCAGCAATTTTTGGGGACTAGCGGGAGGTCCCTACAATGAGCAGTTCTTC
.	TRBV30	.	TRBJ2-3	CAWSVRRDDTQYF	TGTGCCTGGAGTGTCCGCAGGGACGATACGCAGTATTTT
TRBD1	TRBV5-1	few	TRBJ1-1	CASSLGGTAEAFF	TGCGCCAGCAGCTTGGGCGGGACAGCTGAAGCTTTCTTT
.	TRBV28	.	TRBJ2-7	CASSPWDSYEQYF	TGTGCCAGCAGCCCATGGGACTCCTACGAGCAGTACTTC
TRBD2	TRBV9	.	TRBJ2-3	CASSLNPIGLAKSTDTQYF	TGTGCCAGCAGCCTTAATCCGATCGGACTAGCAAAAAGCACAGATACGCAGTATTTT
.	TRBV5-1	.	TRBJ2-6	CASSSSVRGGVAVLTF	TGCGCCAGCAGCTCATCCGTAAGGGGCGGGGTCGCCGTCCTGACTTTC
.	TRBV7-9	.	TRBJ2-5	CASSLAFRETQYF	TGTGCCAGCAGCTTAGCGTTTAGGGAGACCCAGTACTTC
TRBD1	TRBV5-4	.	TRBJ1-2	CASSSPLTGNYGYTF	TGTGCCAGCAGCTCACCCCTGACAGGGAACTATGGCTACACCTTC
TRBD1	TRBV5-6	few	TRBJ1-2	CASRAGQAYTYGYTF	TGTGCCAGCAGAGCGGGACAGGCATACACGTATGGCTACACCTTC
TRBD1	TRBV15	.	TRBJ1-5	CATSRGTGYHQPQHF	TGTGCCACCAGCAGAGGGACAGGGTACCATCAGCCCCAGCATTTT